This T cell receptor beta chain came from a study of blood T cell repertoires in COVID-19. Study details: The analysed material was cDNA or gDNA that came from T cells, B-cell-depleted T cells, or PBMCs.

Participants came from roughly 25 US areas, aged about 18 to 100 years. Contact with a PCR-confirmed or clinician-diagnosed COVID-19 case occurred within 2 weeks of entry. The germline V gene has CDR1 MNHEY and CDR2 SVGAGI. With V trimmed by 6 bases and J by 6 bases, 1 base remained unmatched. The CDR3 length is 12 residues. Original handling: Cell counts per sample came from amplifying reference gene primers. The data were produced by immunoSEQ multiplex PCR, yet TCRdb's version contains in-frame clones alone and is incomplete. The V and J calls and clone size are taken from that table; D and trimming were inferred from the DNA. The sample records under 250,000 clones, about four fifths being singletons.

Sequencing input: PBMCs or T cells enriched from blood (not recorded which). This chain links TRBV6-5 with TRBJ2-7, with 11 positions matching TRBD2. The TCR comes from a woman aged 50 to 60 who had been exposed to COVID-19. CDR3: CASRLAGGEQYF. As DNA, the CDR3 is TGTGCCAGCAGGCTAGCGGGGGGCGAGCAGTACTTC.